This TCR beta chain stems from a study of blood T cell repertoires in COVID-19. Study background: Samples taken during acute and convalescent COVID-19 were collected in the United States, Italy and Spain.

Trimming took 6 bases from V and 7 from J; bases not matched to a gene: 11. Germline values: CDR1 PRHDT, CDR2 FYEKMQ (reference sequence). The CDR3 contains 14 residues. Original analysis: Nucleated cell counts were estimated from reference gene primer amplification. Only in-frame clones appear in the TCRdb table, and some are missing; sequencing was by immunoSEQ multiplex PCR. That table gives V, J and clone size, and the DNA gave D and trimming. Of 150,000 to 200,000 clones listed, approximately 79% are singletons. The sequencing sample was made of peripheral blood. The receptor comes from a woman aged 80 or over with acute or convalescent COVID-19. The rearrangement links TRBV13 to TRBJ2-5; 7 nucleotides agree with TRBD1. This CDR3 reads CASSYRRGGGTQYF. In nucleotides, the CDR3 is TGTGCCAGCAGTTACCGGAGAGGGGGCGGGACCCAGTACTTC.